This is a list of T cell receptor beta chains from one sample in a study of cytomegalovirus exposure and HLA in healthy donors. Assay used: immunoSEQ multiplex PCR; TCRdb lists only in-frame clones, some missing. This sample has around 150,000 clones, with about 80% found just once. The source material was PBMCs. The receptor set was obtained from a woman in her 40s in good health and CMV-seronegative. The CDR3 runs from the conserved cysteine through the conserved F or W. Fields, in order: V gene, J gene, D gene, CDR3 protein. D genes are given only for firm matches.

TRBV18	TRBJ2-2	TRBD2	CASSPQDSGTNTGELFF
TRBV2	TRBJ1-2	.	CASSDEPVLSGYTF
TRBV5-1	TRBJ2-1	TRBD2	CASSPNVMGLASYNEQFF
TRBV28	TRBJ2-2	.	CASHRVSGELFF
TRBV6-1	TRBJ1-6	TRBD1	CASKGTVAENSPLHF
TRBV11-3	TRBJ2-1	TRBD1	CASSLRQGDNHNEQFF
TRBV19	TRBJ1-4	TRBD1	CASSIGGGSNEKLFF
TRBV10-3	TRBJ2-7	TRBD1	CAISPGTGYEQYF
TRBV6-5	TRBJ1-2	TRBD1	CASSSRGRGYTF
TRBV28	TRBJ2-7	TRBD2	CASRRPGGVYEQYF
TRBV29-1	TRBJ1-2	.	CSVEDGGRWSNYGYTF
TRBV15	TRBJ2-5	.	CATSRGQGGETQYF
TRBV7-6	TRBJ2-3	TRBD2	CASSHLLAGEADTQYF
TRBV18	TRBJ1-2	.	CASSPEQGPSVGYTF
TRBV28	TRBJ2-7	TRBD2	CASSITSGANYEQYF
TRBV29-1	TRBJ1-1	.	CSVERRRGEAFF
TRBV14	TRBJ2-1	.	CASSPGAGPSESYEQFF
TRBV20-1	TRBJ2-1	TRBD2	CSASPGLVVF
TRBV28	TRBJ1-2	.	CASSFSPGLGYTF
TRBV28	TRBJ1-2	.	CASSLTGRDYGYTF
TRBV10-3	TRBJ2-1	TRBD2	CAISSSGTSGNEQFF
TRBV25-1	TRBJ2-7	TRBD1	CASSDDRVVKYEQYF
TRBV29-1	TRBJ2-3	TRBD1	CSVARGLTADTQYF
TRBV5-4	TRBJ2-5	.	CASSSQVKILETQYF
TRBV6-5	TRBJ1-2	TRBD1	CASIRTGGSGYTF
TRBV2	TRBJ1-5	TRBD1	CASSEQGGVQPQHF
TRBV5-6	TRBJ1-4	.	CASSLQNGEKLFF
TRBV19	TRBJ2-1	TRBD2	CASRDPGTSWNEQFF
TRBV12-5	TRBJ2-3	TRBD2	CASGLGTSGTTDTQYF
TRBV9	TRBJ2-2	.	CASSPRLQGTGELFF
TRBV27	TRBJ2-3	.	CASSFGGQTDTQYF
TRBV7-9	TRBJ2-1	.	CASSYSGPIVGEQFF
TRBV30	TRBJ1-2	.	CAWIQVTGRGGYTF